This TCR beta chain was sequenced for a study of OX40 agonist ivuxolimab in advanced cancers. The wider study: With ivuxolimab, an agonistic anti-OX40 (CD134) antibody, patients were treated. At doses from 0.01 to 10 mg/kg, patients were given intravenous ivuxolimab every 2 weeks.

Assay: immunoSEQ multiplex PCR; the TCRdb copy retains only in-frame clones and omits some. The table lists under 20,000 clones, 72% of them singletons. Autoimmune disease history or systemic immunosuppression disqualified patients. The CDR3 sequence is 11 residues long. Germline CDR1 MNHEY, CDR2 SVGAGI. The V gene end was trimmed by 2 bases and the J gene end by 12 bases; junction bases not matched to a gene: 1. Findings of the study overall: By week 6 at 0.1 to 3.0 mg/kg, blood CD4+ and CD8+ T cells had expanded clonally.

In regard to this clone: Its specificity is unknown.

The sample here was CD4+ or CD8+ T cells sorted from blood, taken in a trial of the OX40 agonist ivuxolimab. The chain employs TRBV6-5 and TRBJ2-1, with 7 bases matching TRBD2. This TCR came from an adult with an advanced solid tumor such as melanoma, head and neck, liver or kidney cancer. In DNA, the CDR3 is TGTGCCAGCAGTTACCGGGGGGTGCAGTTCTTC. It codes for CASSYRGVQFF.